This T cell receptor beta chain was sequenced for a study of CD8 T cells in Susac syndrome. The patients serving as multiple sclerosis controls were treatment-naive. They had stable or active relapsing-remitting disease and fulfilled revised McDonald criteria. CD8+ and CD4+ T cells were negatively isolated; TEMRA cells were FACS-enriched. Random hexamers were used to reverse transcribe 0.5 to 1 ug of RNA. The CDR3 of TCR beta was amplified by immunoSEQ multiplex PCR across 54 Vbeta and 13 Jbeta. TCRdb passed the immunoSEQ multiplex PCR reads through MiXCR, listing each CDR3 protein once. The sample shows 200,000 or so distinct CDR3 sequences, roughly 95% of them seen only once. Sequenced: CD4+ T cells from PBMCs. The clonotype originates from a human donor with multiple sclerosis.

For the CDR3, the DNA is TGCGCCAGCAGAACAGACAGAAACTATGGCTACACCTTC. It specifies CASRTDRNYGYTF. The chain is built from TRBV5-1 and TRBJ1-2; D perhaps matches TRBD1 (5 bases). The V end lost 5 bases, the J end lost 2 bases, and 10 bases lay between the germline ends. Germline assignment: CDR1 SGHRS and CDR2 YFSETQ. CDR3 size: 13 residues.